This passage covers 22 T cell receptor beta chains from one sample sequenced in a study of T cell repertoires in aging, cancer and after chemotherapy. Multiplex touch-down PCR with TRB-A/B primers amplified rearranged V-D-J TRB sequences. Using its own MiXCR run on the multiplex PCR reads, TCRdb lists one record per CDR3 protein. The sample has several thousand distinct CDR3 sequences, 30% to 45% seen once. The template was genomic DNA from peripheral blood, not RNA. Sequenced material: blood. All receptors come from a human donor with a solid tumor.

Within the sample, this clonotype is medium-sized. This chain uses TRBV5-6 with TRBJ2-5, with 8 bases that match TRBD2. The J segment lost 6 bases and the V segment lost 4 bases, leaving 11 bases of the junction unmatched. The V gene's germline CDR1 is SGHDT and CDR2 YYEEEE. This CDR3 is 15 amino acids long. CDR3 in DNA: TGTGCCAGCAGCCCTGACGGGGGGGCCTTACAGACCCAGTACTTC. It encodes CASSPDGGALQTQYF.

The genes are TRBV20-1 and TRBJ2-7, with D possibly TRBD2 on 5 matching bases. Trimming pared 3 bases from V and 6 bases from J, leaving 9 bases between. The germline V gene encodes CDR1 DFQATT and CDR2 SNEGSKA (reference sequence). The CDR3 loop spans 11 amino acids. CDR3 in amino acids: CSASGVGEQYF. CDR3 nucleotide sequence: TGCAGTGCTAGCGGGGTAGGCGAGCAGTACTTC.

The CDR3 DNA sequence: TGTGCCAGCAGTTTAATCAGGGGGTTGAACACTGAAGCTTTCTTT. It is translated as CASSLIRGLNTEAFF. V is TRBV12-3 or TRBV12-4 and J is TRBJ1-1; TRBD1 matches at 7 bases. The CDR3 has 15 amino acids. The V and J ends lost 2 bases and 0 bases, in that order; junction bases with no gene match: 3.

This chain connects TRBV6-1 to TRBJ1-2; possibly TRBD1 for D (5 bases). This CDR3 has 13 amino acids. CDR1 is MNHNS and CDR2 is SASEGT in the germline V gene. Trimming cost V 6 bases and J 0 bases, with 8 bases left between them. CDR3 sequence: CASSATANYGYTF. For the CDR3, the DNA is TGTGCCAGCAGCGCGACAGCTAACTATGGCTACACCTTC.

This clonotype was detected a few times. J is TRBJ1-5 and V is TRBV6-2 or TRBV6-3; the match to TRBD1 covers 7 bases. Unmatched junction bases numbered 5, after V lost 10 bases and J lost 5 bases. Germline CDR1 reads MNHEY; CDR2 reads SVGEGT. The CDR3 runs 12 residues. CDR3 DNA: TGTGCCACAAACACAGGGGATCAGCCCCAGCATTTT. As protein: CATNTGDQPQHF.

The chain combines TRBV5-5 with TRBJ1-6; D ambiguous. Germline V CDR1 and CDR2: SGHKS, YYEKEE (reference sequence). The CDR3 is 16 amino acids. V shed 4 bases and J shed 8 bases, with 19 bases lying between them. CDR3 region: CASSGSDSTRDSPLHF. The CDR3 region has the DNA TGTGCCAGCAGCGGATCCGACTCGACTCGAGATTCACCCCTCCACTTT.

A remark on this clonotype: A read error is possible here, since a much larger clone lies one base away. The rearrangement links TRBV19 to TRBJ2-7; D tentatively fits TRBD1 or TRBD2 (5 bases each). The CDR3 loop spans 13 amino acids. Germline V gene data show CDR1 as LNHDA and CDR2 as SQIVND (reference sequence). Deletions cut 8 bases from V and 7 bases from J, with 18 bases between. The CDR3 sequence: CASAGSGTREQYF. Here the CDR3 DNA reads TGTGCCAGTGCCGGGTCAGGGACGAGGGAGCAGTACTTC.

This clonotype qualifies as large. The chain recombines TRBV6-6 with TRBJ2-1; 8 bases are shared with TRBD1. CDR1 and CDR2 from the germline V gene are MNHNY and SVGAGI (reference sequence). This CDR3 is 13 amino acids long. The trim removed 5 bases at V and 9 bases at J, leaving 6 bases unmatched. The CDR3 DNA follows: TGTGCCAGCAGTGACAGGGGTTCGGGTGAGCAGTTCTTC. Encoded protein: CASSDRGSGEQFF.

V and J are TRBV7-2 and TRBJ2-6; 8 nucleotides line up with TRBD2. Germline CDR1 and CDR2: SGHTA and FQGNSA. Trimming took 1 base from V and 2 from J; bases not matched to a gene: 4. The CDR3 spans 17 residues. CDR3 coding DNA: TGTGCCAGCAGCTTAGGGCTGCGGGGGGCTGGGGCCAACGTCCTGACTTTC. Protein product: CASSLGLRGAGANVLTF.

This sequence joins TRBV12-3 or TRBV12-4 and TRBJ1-3, with D unresolved. CDR3 size: 17 residues. Trimming shortened V by 2 bases and J by 0 bases, and 14 bases separated the two germline ends. The CDR3 region is CASSLTDKPLSGNTIYF. The CDR3 DNA sequence: TGTGCCAGCAGTTTAACCGATAAGCCCCTCTCTGGAAACACCATATATTTT.

This clonotype showed up just once. This sequence joins TRBV7-2 and TRBJ2-3; D is tentatively TRBD1 or TRBD2 (6 bases each). Germline V gives CDR1 SGHTA, CDR2 FQGNSA. V shed 3 bases and J shed 9 bases, with 13 bases lying between them. The CDR3 has 13 residues. The DNA of the CDR3 is TGTGCCAGCAGCTTGGGGGGCCCGGGCACGCAGTATTTT. Translated: CASSLGGPGTQYF.

The chain has TRBV6-1 and TRBJ2-1, with TRBD1 matching over 8 bases. The CDR3 runs 16 residues. The J segment lost 4 bases and the V segment lost 6 bases, leaving 11 bases of the junction unmatched. Germline assignment: CDR1 MNHNS and CDR2 SASEGT. The CDR3 spells CASRGQDPLTYNEQFF. CDR3 sequence (DNA): TGTGCCAGCAGGGGACAGGATCCCTTAACGTACAATGAGCAGTTCTTC.

The chain links TRBV5-1 to TRBJ2-2, with TRBD2 matching 8 bases. Germline lookup yields CDR1 SGHRS and CDR2 YFSETQ. The length of the CDR3 is 15 residues. V shed 4 bases, J shed 3 bases, and the junction held 5 bases outside the gene matches. The CDR3 protein is CASSPTSVYTGELFF. The CDR3 DNA follows: TGCGCCAGCAGCCCGACTAGCGTATACACCGGGGAGCTGTTTTTT.

V and J are TRBV20-1 and TRBJ1-2; a possible D gene is TRBD1 (6 bases). The germline CDR1 and CDR2 sequences are DFQATT and SNEGSKA (reference sequence). The CDR3 totals 14 residues. V was clipped by 6 bases and J by 4 bases, with 18 bases between them. CDR3 sequence reads: CSANYRVGSYGYTF. For the CDR3, the DNA is TGCAGTGCCAACTACAGGGTGGGCTCCTATGGCTACACCTTC.

This clonotype came up a few times. The rearrangement uses TRBV6-1 and TRBJ1-2, with D possibly TRBD1 on 6 matching bases. The ends were cut back, 5 bases at V and 2 bases at J, with 15 bases in the middle. CDR1 MNHNS and CDR2 SASEGT come from the germline V gene. CDR3 size: 15 residues. Written as DNA, the CDR3 is TGTGCCAGCAGTCCTCGAGGGGGAGGAAACTATGGCTACACCTTC. It translates to CASSPRGGGNYGYTF.

The genes are TRBV19 and TRBJ2-6; D assignment may be TRBD1 or TRBD2 (5 bases each). CDR3 length: 16 residues. In germline, CDR1 is LNHDA, CDR2 SQIVND (reference sequence). Trimming cost V 0 bases and J 0 bases, with 6 bases left between them. CDR3 in amino acids: CASSIDGGSGANVLTF. CDR3 sequence (DNA): TGTGCCAGTAGTATAGATGGGGGCTCTGGGGCCAACGTCCTGACTTTC.

This sequence joins TRBV27 and TRBJ1-6; D ambiguous. The V gene's germline CDR1 is MNHEY and CDR2 SMNVEV (reference sequence). V was cut by 3 bases and J by 18 bases, with 15 bases left in between. This CDR3 comprises 12 residues. The CDR3: CASSFFGKKDHF. The CDR3 DNA is TGTGCCAGCAGTTTTTTTGGGAAAAAGGACCACTTT.

The rearrangement links TRBV20-1 to TRBJ2-5; D ambiguous. V was clipped by 5 bases and J by 1 base, with 17 bases between them. Germline loops: CDR1 DFQATT, CDR2 SNEGSKA (reference sequence). CDR3 length: 15 amino acids. The CDR3 coding sequence is TGCAGTGCTCCTCAGCGTAAAGGGCCCCAAGAGACCCAGTACTTC. Translating it yields CSAPQRKGPQETQYF.

The sample holds a few counts of this clonotype. The V call is TRBV5-6, the J call TRBJ1-3; the match to TRBD1 covers 7 bases. CDR1 and CDR2 (germline): SGHDT, YYEEEE. V trimming: 6 bases; J trimming: 2 bases; junction bases outside the gene matches: 5. This CDR3 spans 14 amino acids. CDR3 residues: CASNPTGAGNTIYF. Here the CDR3 DNA reads TGTGCCAGCAACCCAACAGGGGCTGGAAACACCATATATTTT.

This clonotype appeared a few times. This chain links TRBV12-3 or TRBV12-4 with TRBJ2-1; D ambiguous. The CDR3 contains 15 residues. The V gene lost 2 bases and the J gene lost 7 bases, with 15 bases spanning the gap. The CDR3 DNA reads as TGTGCCAGCAGTTTACAGAGTAACGCCCCGAATGAGCAGTTCTTC. It specifies CASSLQSNAPNEQFF.

This clonotype was detected a few times. The chain links TRBV20-1 to TRBJ2-7; D assignment may be TRBD1 or TRBD2 (5 bases each). This CDR3 comprises 15 residues. Germline CDR1 is DFQATT and CDR2 is SNEGSKA (reference sequence). V lost 4 bases and J lost 3, with 19 bases in between. In DNA form, the CDR3 reads TGCAGTGCTACCTCTCCGGGGACGCGAAACTACGAGCAGTACTTC. It codes for CSATSPGTRNYEQYF.

The V call is TRBV12-3 or TRBV12-4, the J call TRBJ1-5; no firm D call. V lost 5 bases to trimming and J lost 5 bases, with 10 bases between them. The CDR3 runs to 13 residues. The CDR3 loop is CASSRTEYQPQHF. The DNA of the CDR3 is TGTGCCAGCAGTCGGACGGAGTATCAGCCCCAGCATTTT.